This is a list of T cell receptor beta chains from one sample in a study of cytomegalovirus exposure and HLA in healthy donors. Here immunoSEQ multiplex PCR was the method, and the copy in TCRdb shows in-frame clones only, minus some. The data hold 90,000 to 150,000 clones, with 60% to 85% observed a single time. The source material was PBMCs. The receptors derive from a woman between 40 and 50 years old in good health and CMV-seropositive. CDR3s include the opening cysteine and the closing phenylalanine or tryptophan. The D gene is left open where the match is weak. Size is stated for part of the rows, as once, few or many counts, or as a class when the clone is expanded.

DNA	CDR3	J	V	size	D
TGTGCCAGTACGTTTACGACAGGGTATAGCAATCAGCCCCAGCATTTT	CASTFTTGYSNQPQHF	TRBJ1-5	TRBV19	-	TRBD1
TGTGCCTGGAGTGTGACAGTGAGTACTGAAGCTTTCTTT	CAWSVTVSTEAFF	TRBJ1-1	TRBV30	-	-
TGTGCCAGCAGTTATGGTGGGGGGGAGGAGACCCAGTACTTC	CASSYGGGEETQYF	TRBJ2-5	TRBV6-5	-	TRBD2
TGTGCCAGCAGCCCCATGGGAGTGGGCTACGAGCAGTACTTC	CASSPMGVGYEQYF	TRBJ2-7	TRBV27	few	-
TGTGCCAGCAGTTTAATCGAGGGGGCATCCTACAATGAGCAGTTCTTC	CASSLIEGASYNEQFF	TRBJ2-1	TRBV28	-	TRBD1
TGTGCCAGCAGCCCTGCTCAGGCCTCCTACGAGCAGTACTTC	CASSPAQASYEQYF	TRBJ2-7	TRBV27	-	-
TGCGCCAGCAGCCAAGATACGGTACTATCTAATGAGCAGTTCTTC	CASSQDTVLSNEQFF	TRBJ2-1	TRBV4-3	-	-
TGTGCCAGCAGCGGGCAGGGAAACAGGGGATCTTATGGCTACACCTTC	CASSGQGNRGSYGYTF	TRBJ1-2	TRBV9	once	TRBD1
TGTGCCTGGATCGGCAGCGGCCCGGGGTTCTTC	CAWIGSGPGFF	TRBJ2-1	TRBV30	-	-
TGTGCCAGCAGCTTGTATTGGACAGGGGGTTCCACTGAAGCTTTCTTT	CASSLYWTGGSTEAFF	TRBJ1-1	TRBV5-6	-	TRBD1
TGTGCCAGCAGCTTGGAGGGGGTTTTGAAATCCGGAAACACCATATATTTT	CASSLEGVLKSGNTIYF	TRBJ1-3	TRBV5-6	-	-
TGCGCCAGCAGCCAGACTAGAATAGCATACAATGAGCAGTTCTTC	CASSQTRIAYNEQFF	TRBJ2-1	TRBV4-1	few	-
TGTGCCAGTAGTACAAGGGGTGACACTGAAGCTTTCTTT	CASSTRGDTEAFF	TRBJ1-1	TRBV19	-	-
TGTGCCAGCAGTTCGCAGGCTAGCGGGAGGGGGCAAGACCCAGATACGCAGTATTTT	CASSSQASGRGQDPDTQYF	TRBJ2-3	TRBV28	-	TRBD2
TGTGCCAGCAGCTTAGCGGCAGGGGCCAATTCACCCCTCCACTTT	CASSLAAGANSPLHF	TRBJ1-6	TRBV7-2	once	-
TGTGCCAGCAGCCGCGAGACAGCAGCAGATCAGCCCCAGCATTTT	CASSRETAADQPQHF	TRBJ1-5	TRBV7-2	-	-
TGCGCCAGCAGCTTTGAGACAGGGACAAAACTGTTTTTT	CASSFETGTKLFF	TRBJ1-4	TRBV5-1	once	TRBD1
TGTGCCAGCAGCTTGACCGGGACAGCTTCCTACGAGCAGTACTTC	CASSLTGTASYEQYF	TRBJ2-7	TRBV28	-	TRBD1
TGTGCCAGCAGCCAAAGCGGACGGATCGCTTACGAGCAGTACTTC	CASSQSGRIAYEQYF	TRBJ2-7	TRBV14	-	-
TGTGCCTGGAGTCCTGGGGGGGGCGGGTCCTATAATTCACCCCTCCACTTT	CAWSPGGGGSYNSPLHF	TRBJ1-6	TRBV30	once	-
TGCGCCAGCAGCTTGGGGCAGATGAACACTGAAGCTTTCTTT	CASSLGQMNTEAFF	TRBJ1-1	TRBV5-1	few	-
TGCGCCAGCAGCCTCGATCGGGACAGTAAGGGTTCACCCCTCCACTTT	CASSLDRDSKGSPLHF	TRBJ1-6	TRBV5-1	-	TRBD1
TGTGCCAGCAGTTTGACAGGGCGGACTGAAGCTTTCTTT	CASSLTGRTEAFF	TRBJ1-1	TRBV27	-	TRBD1
TGCAGCGTTGAAGGACAGGGGGCAAGTAACAATGAGCAGTTCTTC	CSVEGQGASNNEQFF	TRBJ2-1	TRBV29-1	few	TRBD1
TGTGCCAGCAGCTTAGGACTACAGGGGAGCTCCTACAATGAGCAGTTCTTC	CASSLGLQGSSYNEQFF	TRBJ2-1	TRBV7-6	-	TRBD1
TGTGCCAGCAGTTCCGGGACAGGGTTGAGGACAGATACGCAGTATTTT	CASSSGTGLRTDTQYF	TRBJ2-3	TRBV6-5	-	TRBD1
TGTGCCAGCAGCCGGGGCCGGGACAGACTTAACTATGGCTACACCTTC	CASSRGRDRLNYGYTF	TRBJ1-2	TRBV11-2	-	TRBD1
TGTGCCAGCAGTCCAGGGGACACAAGGGAAGCTTTCTTT	CASSPGDTREAFF	TRBJ1-1	TRBV28	-	-
TGTGCCAGCCGGACGACAGGGGTTTACCGAGAAGCTTTCTTT	CASRTTGVYREAFF	TRBJ1-1	TRBV7-9	-	TRBD1
TGTGCCAGCAGCCGCGGGGCTGACTATGGCTACACCTTC	CASSRGADYGYTF	TRBJ1-2	TRBV5-4	-	-
TGTGCCAGCAGCAACAGACTAGAAGCGGGAGTAGCGCCGGCCAACGTCCTGACTTTC	CASSNRLEAGVAPANVLTF	TRBJ2-6	TRBV13	few	TRBD2
TGTGCCAGTAGTAGATCCGGGACTAGTCGCTACGAGCAGTACTTC	CASSRSGTSRYEQYF	TRBJ2-7	TRBV19	-	TRBD2
TGTGCCTGGGACAGGGGACCAGAGAGCATTAATTCACCCCTCCACTTT	CAWDRGPESINSPLHF	TRBJ1-6	TRBV30	-	TRBD1
TGTGCCAGCAGCTGGGGACTAGCGGGAGGCGTAGAGACCCAGTACTTC	CASSWGLAGGVETQYF	TRBJ2-5	TRBV13	-	TRBD2
TGCGCCAGCAACACGGGGTACCAAGAGACCCAGTACTTC	CASNTGYQETQYF	TRBJ2-5	TRBV5-1	-	-
TGTGCCAGCAGCCAACTTAGCGGGGGGGCAAATGAGCAGTTCTTC	CASSQLSGGANEQFF	TRBJ2-1	TRBV14	-	TRBD2
TGTGCCAGCAGCCCGGGACAGATGTACTATGGCTACACCTTC	CASSPGQMYYGYTF	TRBJ1-2	TRBV7-9	-	TRBD1
TGTGCCAGCAGTCCCTATAGCAATCAGCCCCAGCATTTT	CASSPYSNQPQHF	TRBJ1-5	TRBV28	-	-
TGTGCCAGCAGTGTTACTAGCGGGGCCATCTACGAGCAGTACTTC	CASSVTSGAIYEQYF	TRBJ2-7	TRBV28	-	TRBD2
TGTGCCAGCAAGGGCGGGAGGGGCTACAATGAGCAGTTCTTC	CASKGGRGYNEQFF	TRBJ2-1	TRBV27	-	TRBD2
TGTGCCAGCAGCCCAGGGTATGGCTACACCTTC	CASSPGYGYTF	TRBJ1-2	TRBV6-4	once	-
TGTGCCAGCAGCACGAAGAGGGGGGGCACCGGGGAGCTGTTTTTT	CASSTKRGGTGELFF	TRBJ2-2	TRBV7-3	-	-
TGTGCCAGCAGTTACTGGAGGGACTATGGCTACACCTTC	CASSYWRDYGYTF	TRBJ1-2	TRBV6-6	-	-
TGTGCCAGCACCAACTACGTCTCCTACGAGCAGTACTTC	CASTNYVSYEQYF	TRBJ2-7	TRBV7-2	once	-
TGTGCCAGCAGTAAGGACAGGGGGCAAGGTCAGCCCCAGCATTTT	CASSKDRGQGQPQHF	TRBJ1-5	TRBV2	few	TRBD1
TGTGCCAGCAGCGTAGACCCGGGGGACTACGAGCAGTACTTC	CASSVDPGDYEQYF	TRBJ2-7	TRBV9	once	-
TGTGCCAGCAGTTTCGGTAGGGGAGGGTACACTGAAGCTTTCTTT	CASSFGRGGYTEAFF	TRBJ1-1	TRBV27	-	-
TGTGCCAGCAGCCGCACAGGAACCTACGAGCAGTACTTC	CASSRTGTYEQYF	TRBJ2-7	TRBV5-4	few	-
TGTGCGACGTTCCAAGGCAGGGTGAACACTGAAGCCTTCTTT	CATFQGRVNTEAFF	TRBJ1-1	TRBV6-5	-	-
TGTGCCTGGATTCAGGGAAACACCATATATTTT	CAWIQGNTIYF	TRBJ1-3	TRBV30	few	-
TGCGCCAGCAGCTTGGGACTAGCGGGACTAAATGAGCAGTTCTTC	CASSLGLAGLNEQFF	TRBJ2-1	TRBV5-1	-	TRBD2
TGTGCCAGTAGTATAGCGGAGGGTTTGGGCAATCAGCCCCAGCATTTT	CASSIAEGLGNQPQHF	TRBJ1-5	TRBV19	-	-
TGTGCCAGCAGCCCCTGGGACAGTGGAAACACCATATATTTT	CASSPWDSGNTIYF	TRBJ1-3	TRBV7-9	few	TRBD1